This TCR beta chain is drawn from a study of blood T cell repertoires in COVID-19. The V gene's germline CDR1 is LGHNA and CDR2 YNFKEQ. Trimming removed 4 bases from V and 0 bases from J, with 20 bases in between. The CDR3 is 18 amino acids. Here immunoSEQ multiplex PCR was the method, and the copy in TCRdb shows in-frame clones only, minus some. The sample has 350,000 to 400,000 clones; 86% are singletons. This clone was picked up one time. The chain links TRBV4-2 to TRBJ2-3, with a tentative D call TRBD1 (6 bases). The sequence came from an older woman with COVID-19, enrolled during active disease. Sample: peripheral blood. For the CDR3, the DNA is TGTGCCAGCAGCCCAGAATCGAGAGGGGGTAGTAGCACAGATACGCAGTATTTT. It encodes CASSPESRGGSSTDTQYF.